This T cell receptor (beta chain) was sequenced during a study of blood T cell repertoires in COVID-19. The CDR3 spans 14 residues. The V segment lost 7 bases and the J segment 4 bases; nucleotides outside the gene matches: 5. Looked up from germline, CDR1 is LNHDA and CDR2 is SQIVND (reference sequence). Assay used: immunoSEQ multiplex PCR; TCRdb lists only in-frame clones, some missing. The table has roughly 150,000 clones, around 75% seen once; the top ten hold around 14%. The receptor comes from a woman older than 75 with acute or convalescent COVID-19. The sequencing input was peripheral blood. V is TRBV19 and J is TRBJ2-3; 10 nucleotides align to TRBD2. The CDR3 loop reads CASKSSGGADTQYF. The CDR3, as DNA: TGTGCCAGTAAGTCTAGCGGGGGCGCAGATACGCAGTATTTT. Drawing the rest from reference TRBV19 and TRBJ2-3, the complete variable domain is DGGITQSPKYLFRKEGQNVTLSCEQNLNHDAMYWYRQDPGQGLRLIYYSQIVNDFQKGDIAEGYSVSREKKESFPLTVTSAQKNPTAFYLCASKSSGGADTQYFGPGTRLTVL.